The text below deals with one TCR beta chain. Recruitment covered about 25 US areas and drew participants whose ages spanned 18 to 89 years. The source of the sample is a study of blood T cell repertoires in COVID-19. This CDR3 is 14 amino acids long. The germline V gene encodes CDR1 SNHLY and CDR2 FYNNEI. V dropped 3 bases and J dropped 3 bases, with 11 bases sitting between them. Data came from immunoSEQ multiplex PCR; TCRdb stores just in-frame clones and leaves some out. The repertoire includes more than 300,000 clones, more than 75% of them detected once, and about 10% sits in the top ten. Sequenced material: PBMCs or T cells enriched from blood (not recorded which). The sequence was obtained from a woman aged 18-29 years who had recovered from COVID-19. The J gene is TRBJ1-2, the V gene TRBV2; D is possibly TRBD1 (5 bases). The CDR3 DNA is TGTGCCAGCAGTGATCAGGGCTCGGACTATGGCTACACCTTC. It yields the protein CASSDQGSDYGYTF.